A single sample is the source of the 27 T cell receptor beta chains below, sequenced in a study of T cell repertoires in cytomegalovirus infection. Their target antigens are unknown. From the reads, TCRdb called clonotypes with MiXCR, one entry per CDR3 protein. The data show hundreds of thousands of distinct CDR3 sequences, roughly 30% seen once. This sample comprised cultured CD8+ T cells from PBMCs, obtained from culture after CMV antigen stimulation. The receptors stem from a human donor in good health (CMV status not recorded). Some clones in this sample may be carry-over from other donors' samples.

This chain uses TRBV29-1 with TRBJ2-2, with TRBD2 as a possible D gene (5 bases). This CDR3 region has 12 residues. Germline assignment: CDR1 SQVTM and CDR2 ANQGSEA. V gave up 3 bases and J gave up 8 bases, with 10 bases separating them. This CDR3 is CSVDNRGGELFF. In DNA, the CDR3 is TGCAGCGTTGATAACCGGGGTGGGGAGCTGTTTTTT.

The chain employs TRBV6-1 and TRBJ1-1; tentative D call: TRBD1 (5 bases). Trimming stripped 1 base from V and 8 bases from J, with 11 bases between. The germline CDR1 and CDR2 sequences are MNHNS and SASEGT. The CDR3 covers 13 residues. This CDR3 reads CASSEGQPTEAFF. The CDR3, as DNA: TGTGCCAGCAGTGAAGGACAGCCTACCGAAGCTTTCTTT.

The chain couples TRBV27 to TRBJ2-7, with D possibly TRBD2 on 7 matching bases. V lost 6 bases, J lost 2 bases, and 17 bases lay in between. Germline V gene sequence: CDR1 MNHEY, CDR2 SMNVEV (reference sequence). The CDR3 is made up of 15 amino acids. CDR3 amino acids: CASSLQGRGPYEQYF. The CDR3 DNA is TGTGCCAGCAGCCTCCAGGGGAGGGGACCCTACGAGCAGTACTTC.

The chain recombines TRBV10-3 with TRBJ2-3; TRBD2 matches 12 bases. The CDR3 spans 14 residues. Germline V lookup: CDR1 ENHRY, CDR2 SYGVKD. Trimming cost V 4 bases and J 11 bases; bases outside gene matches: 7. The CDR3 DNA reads TGTGCCATCAGTGGGGGGACTAGCGGGTTTCAGCAGTATTTT. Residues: CAISGGTSGFQQYF.

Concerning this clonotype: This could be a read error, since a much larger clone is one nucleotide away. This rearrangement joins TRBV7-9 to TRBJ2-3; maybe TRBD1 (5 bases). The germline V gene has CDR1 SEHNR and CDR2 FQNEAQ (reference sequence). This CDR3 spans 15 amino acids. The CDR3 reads CVSSPPGQGPDTQYF. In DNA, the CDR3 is TGTGTCAGCAGCCCCCCAGGGCAAGGGCCAGATACGCAGTATTTT.

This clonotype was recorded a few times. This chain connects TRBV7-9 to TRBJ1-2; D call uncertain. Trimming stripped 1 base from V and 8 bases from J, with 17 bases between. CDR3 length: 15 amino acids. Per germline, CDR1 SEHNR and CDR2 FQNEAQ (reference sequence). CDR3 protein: CASSLEESGVEGYTF. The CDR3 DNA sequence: TGTGCCAGCAGCTTAGAGGAGTCTGGTGTGGAAGGCTACACCTTC.

The CDR3 sequence is CASSFSGKAYEQYF. CDR3 nucleotide sequence: TGTGCCAGCAGCTTCTCAGGGAAGGCCTACGAGCAGTACTTC. The chain joins TRBV11-1 to TRBJ2-7; a weak D match, TRBD1 (5 bases). V lost 3 bases and J 2 bases, leaving 11 bases between the germline ends. The CDR3 loop spans 14 amino acids. Germline V gene data show CDR1 as SGHAT and CDR2 as FQDESV (reference sequence).

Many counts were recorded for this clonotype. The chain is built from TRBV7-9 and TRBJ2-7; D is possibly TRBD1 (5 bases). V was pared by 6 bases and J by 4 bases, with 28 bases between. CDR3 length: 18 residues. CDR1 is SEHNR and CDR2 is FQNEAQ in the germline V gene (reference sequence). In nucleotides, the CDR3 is TGTGCCAGCAGTCCCCGGCTCACAGGCGTTGGCGATGAATACGAGCAGTACTTC. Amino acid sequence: CASSPRLTGVGDEYEQYF.

CDR3 DNA: TGTGCCAGCAGCTTAAACCCTCTAATCGATGGCTACACCTTC. It encodes CASSLNPLIDGYTF. The chain combines TRBV7-9 with TRBJ1-2; no clear D. The V and J ends lost 2 bases and 6 bases respectively, with 13 bases between them. This CDR3 contains 14 residues. CDR1 and CDR2 from the germline V gene are SEHNR and FQNEAQ (reference sequence).

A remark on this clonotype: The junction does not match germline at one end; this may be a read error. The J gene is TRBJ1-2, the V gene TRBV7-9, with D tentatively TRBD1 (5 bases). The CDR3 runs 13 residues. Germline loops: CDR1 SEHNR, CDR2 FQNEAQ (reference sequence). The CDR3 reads CVSSLADRYGYTF. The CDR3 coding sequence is TGTGTCAGCAGCTTAGCCGACAGATATGGCTACACCTTC.

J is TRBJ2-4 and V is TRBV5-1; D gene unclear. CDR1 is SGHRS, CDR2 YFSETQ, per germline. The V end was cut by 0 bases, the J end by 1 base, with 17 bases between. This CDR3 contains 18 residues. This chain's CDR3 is CASSLAFGGPGAKNIQYF. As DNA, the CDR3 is TGCGCCAGCAGCTTGGCCTTCGGCGGTCCTGGGGCCAAAAACATTCAGTACTTC.

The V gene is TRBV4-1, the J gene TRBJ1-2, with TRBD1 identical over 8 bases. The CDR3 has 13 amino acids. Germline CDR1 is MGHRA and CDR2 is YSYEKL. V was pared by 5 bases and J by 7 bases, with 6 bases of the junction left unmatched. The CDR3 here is CASSSRTGRGYTF. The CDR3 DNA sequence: TGCGCCAGCAGCTCCCGGACAGGGCGTGGCTACACCTTC.

The CDR3 DNA reads TGTGCCAGCAGCTCCCCCTACTCCTACGAGCAGTACGTC. Translating gives CASSSPYSYEQYV. V usage is TRBV7-9 and J usage is TRBJ2-7; no definite D call. The length of the CDR3 is 13 residues. V was cut by 4 bases and J by 0 bases, with 7 bases left in between. Germline V lookup: CDR1 SEHNR, CDR2 FQNEAQ (reference sequence).

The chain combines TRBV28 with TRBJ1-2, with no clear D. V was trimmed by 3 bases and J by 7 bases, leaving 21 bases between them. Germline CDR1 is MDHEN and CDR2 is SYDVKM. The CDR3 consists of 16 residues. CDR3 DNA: TGTGCCAGCAGTTTGATAAGTAGGGAATTCTTCGGTGGCTACACCTTC. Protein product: CASSLISREFFGGYTF.

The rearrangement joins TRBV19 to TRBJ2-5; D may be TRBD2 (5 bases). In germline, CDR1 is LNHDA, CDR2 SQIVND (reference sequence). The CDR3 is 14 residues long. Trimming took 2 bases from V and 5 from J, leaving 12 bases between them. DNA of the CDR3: TGTGCCAGTAGTATAACGGGATTGGGGGAGACCCAGTACTTC. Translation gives CASSITGLGETQYF.

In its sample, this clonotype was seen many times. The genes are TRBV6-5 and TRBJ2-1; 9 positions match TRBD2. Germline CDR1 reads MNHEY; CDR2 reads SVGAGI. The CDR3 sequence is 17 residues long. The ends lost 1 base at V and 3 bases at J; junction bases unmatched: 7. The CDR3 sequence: CASSYFDSGGDYNEQFF. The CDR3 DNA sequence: TGTGCCAGCAGTTACTTTGATAGCGGGGGAGACTACAATGAGCAGTTCTTC.

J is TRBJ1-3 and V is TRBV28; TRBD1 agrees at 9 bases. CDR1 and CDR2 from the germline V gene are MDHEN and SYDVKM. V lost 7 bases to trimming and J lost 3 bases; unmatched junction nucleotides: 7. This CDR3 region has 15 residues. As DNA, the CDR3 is TGTGCCAGCAACCCCCGGGACAGGGTTGGAAACACCATATATTTT. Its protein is CASNPRDRVGNTIYF.

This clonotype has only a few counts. The CDR3 is CASSKAGTGDPNPAETQYF. Here the CDR3 DNA reads TGTGCCAGTAGTAAGGCCGGGACAGGAGACCCAAATCCGGCGGAGACCCAGTACTTC. This chain links TRBV19 with TRBJ2-5; 8 bases match TRBD1. J lost 5 bases, V lost 4 bases, and 21 bases had no gene match. The CDR3 totals 19 residues. Germline V gene lookup returns CDR1 LNHDA and CDR2 SQIVND (reference sequence).

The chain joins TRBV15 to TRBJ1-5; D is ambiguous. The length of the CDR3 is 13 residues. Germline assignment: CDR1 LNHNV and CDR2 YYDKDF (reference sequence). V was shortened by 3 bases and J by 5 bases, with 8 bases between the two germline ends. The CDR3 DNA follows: TGTGCCACCAGCAGGTTAGGGCATCAGCCCCAGCATTTT. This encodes CATSRLGHQPQHF. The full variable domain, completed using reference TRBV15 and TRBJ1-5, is DAMVIQNPRYQVTQFGKPVTLSCSQTLNHNVMYWYQQKSSQAPKLLFHYYDKDFNNEADTPDNFQSRRPNTSFCFLDIRSPGLGDTAMYLCATSRLGHQPQHFGDGTRLSIL.

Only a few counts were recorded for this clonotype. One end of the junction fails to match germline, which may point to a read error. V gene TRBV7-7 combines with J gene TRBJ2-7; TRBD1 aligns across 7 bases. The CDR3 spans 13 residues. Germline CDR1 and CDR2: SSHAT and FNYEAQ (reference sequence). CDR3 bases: TGTGCTAGCAGCCAAGGGACAGCCCACGAGCAGTACTTC. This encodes CASSQGTAHEQYF.

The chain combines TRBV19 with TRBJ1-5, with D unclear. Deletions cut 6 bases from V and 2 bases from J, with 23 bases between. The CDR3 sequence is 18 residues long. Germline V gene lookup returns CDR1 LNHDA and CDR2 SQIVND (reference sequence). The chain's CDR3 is CASSTGPRRVSRNQPQHF. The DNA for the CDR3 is TGTGCCAGTAGCACCGGGCCTAGAAGGGTCTCTCGCAATCAGCCCCAGCATTTT.

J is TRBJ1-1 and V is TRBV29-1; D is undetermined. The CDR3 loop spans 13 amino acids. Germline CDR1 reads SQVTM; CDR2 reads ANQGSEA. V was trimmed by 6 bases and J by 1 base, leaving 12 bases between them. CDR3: CSVTLASNTEAFF. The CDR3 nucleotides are TGCAGCGTGACCCTGGCTTCGAACACTGAAGCTTTCTTT.

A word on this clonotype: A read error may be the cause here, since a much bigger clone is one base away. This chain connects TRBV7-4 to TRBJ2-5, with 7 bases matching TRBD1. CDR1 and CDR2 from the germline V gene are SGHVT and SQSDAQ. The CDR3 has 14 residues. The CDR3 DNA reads TGTGCCAGCAGCTTAGTAGGGGGCAAAGAGACCAAGTACTTC. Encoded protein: CASSLVGGKETKYF.

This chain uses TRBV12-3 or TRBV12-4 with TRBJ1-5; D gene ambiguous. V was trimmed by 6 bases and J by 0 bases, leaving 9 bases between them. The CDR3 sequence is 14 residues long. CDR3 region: CASSTGNSNQPQHF. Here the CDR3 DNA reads TGTGCCAGCAGCACGGGGAATAGCAATCAGCCCCAGCATTTT.

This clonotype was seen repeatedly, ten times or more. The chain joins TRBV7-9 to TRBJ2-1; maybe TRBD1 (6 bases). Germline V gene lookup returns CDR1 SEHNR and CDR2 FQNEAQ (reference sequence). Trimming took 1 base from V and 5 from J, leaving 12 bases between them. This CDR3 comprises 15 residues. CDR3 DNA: TGTGCCAGCAGCTTAGAAATCACAGGGAACAATGAGCAGTTCTTC. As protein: CASSLEITGNNEQFF. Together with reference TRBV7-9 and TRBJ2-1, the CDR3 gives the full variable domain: DTGVSQNPRHKITKRGQNVTFRCDPISEHNRLYWYRQTLGQGPEFLTYFQNEAQLEKSRLLSDRFSAERPKGSFSTLEIQRTEQGDSAMYLCASSLEITGNNEQFFGPGTRLTVL.

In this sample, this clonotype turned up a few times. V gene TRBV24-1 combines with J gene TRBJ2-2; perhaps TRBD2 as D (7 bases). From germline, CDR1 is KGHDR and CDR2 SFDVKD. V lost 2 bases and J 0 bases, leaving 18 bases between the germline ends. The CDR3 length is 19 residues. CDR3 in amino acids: CATSDYLGGLTPNTGELFF. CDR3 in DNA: TGTGCCACCAGTGATTACCTGGGGGGGCTCACTCCGAACACCGGGGAGCTGTTTTTT.

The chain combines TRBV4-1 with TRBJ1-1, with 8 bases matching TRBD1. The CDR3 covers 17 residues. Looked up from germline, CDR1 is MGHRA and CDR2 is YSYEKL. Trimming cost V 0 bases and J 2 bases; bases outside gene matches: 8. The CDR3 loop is CASSQDNRGTGNTEAFF. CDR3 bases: TGCGCCAGCAGCCAAGATAACAGGGGGACGGGAAACACTGAAGCTTTCTTT.